This TCR beta chain was sequenced for a study of cytomegalovirus exposure and HLA in healthy donors. For this clone: Its antigen remains unknown.

Study conclusions and caveats: Through in vitro validation, three CMV-associated chains were shown to be specific for CMV antigens. Investigators reported around 150 TCR beta chains as tied to cytomegalovirus. The classifier reportedly diagnosed cytomegalovirus status with high sensitivity and specificity.

Assay used: immunoSEQ multiplex PCR; TCRdb lists only in-frame clones, some missing. The table includes around 69,000 clones, nearly 96% detected once. This TCR came from a woman aged 18-35 years in good health and CMV-seropositive. The sequencing input was PBMCs.

CDR3 in DNA: TGTGCCTGGAGTGTACGGGGAAATCAGCCCCAGCATTTT. Translation: CAWSVRGNQPQHF. The chain links TRBV30 to TRBJ1-5; D is undetermined. Germline V gene lookup returns CDR1 GTSNPN and CDR2 SVGIG (reference sequence). V lost 0 bases and J lost 4, with 7 bases in between. The CDR3 has 13 amino acids.